This is a list of T cell receptor beta chains from one sample in a study of radiation and T cells in renal cell carcinoma. Data came from immunoSEQ multiplex PCR; TCRdb stores just in-frame clones and leaves some out. The table has 15,000 or so clones, approximately 51% seen once. Sequenced material: tumor tissue, taken from a patient whose treatment included radiotherapy and nephrectomy. The receptors derive from a woman in her sixties with renal cell carcinoma. The CDR3 runs from the conserved cysteine through the conserved F or W. The D gene is left open where the match is weak. Expanded clones get a size class; other rows say once, few or many, or leave the size out.

d_call: TRBD2; j_call: TRBJ2-1; v_call: TRBV11-2; clone_size: NA; cdr3_nt: TGTGCCAGCCGAGGAGCGGGGAGCTCCTACAATGAGCAGTTCTTC; cdr3_aa: CASRGAGSSYNEQFF
d_call: NA; j_call: TRBJ1-4; v_call: TRBV9; clone_size: NA; cdr3_nt: TGTGCCAGCAGTCCACAGGGTACTTATGAAAAACTGTTTTTT; cdr3_aa: CASSPQGTYEKLFF
d_call: TRBD1; j_call: TRBJ2-7; v_call: TRBV28; clone_size: few; cdr3_nt: TGTGCCAGCAGTTTTTGGCAGGGGGCTAGCGAGCAGTACTTC; cdr3_aa: CASSFWQGASEQYF
d_call: NA; j_call: TRBJ1-3; v_call: TRBV7-9; clone_size: NA; cdr3_nt: TGTGCCAGCAGCCCACCCCAGGGGGGAAACACCATATATTTT; cdr3_aa: CASSPPQGGNTIYF
d_call: NA; j_call: TRBJ2-5; v_call: TRBV5-6; clone_size: NA; cdr3_nt: TGTGCCAGCAGCCACAGGGACCAAGAGACCCAGTACTTC; cdr3_aa: CASSHRDQETQYF
d_call: NA; j_call: TRBJ2-3; v_call: TRBV10-3; clone_size: NA; cdr3_nt: TGTGCCATCAGACCACCAGGGGCAGATACGCAGTATTTT; cdr3_aa: CAIRPPGADTQYF
d_call: NA; j_call: TRBJ2-3; v_call: TRBV7-6; clone_size: medium-sized; cdr3_nt: TGTGCCAGCAGCTTAGGCTGGGGAACCCCAGATACGCAGTATTTT; cdr3_aa: CASSLGWGTPDTQYF
d_call: NA; j_call: TRBJ2-3; v_call: TRBV19; clone_size: NA; cdr3_nt: TGTGCCAGTAGCGACTCTCACAGGGCCACTAGCACAGATACGCAGTATTTT; cdr3_aa: CASSDSHRATSTDTQYF
d_call: TRBD2; j_call: TRBJ2-1; v_call: TRBV5-4; clone_size: NA; cdr3_nt: TGTGCCAGCAGCAGCGGGGCTAGGAATGAGCAGTTCTTC; cdr3_aa: CASSSGARNEQFF
d_call: NA; j_call: TRBJ2-5; v_call: TRBV7-7; clone_size: NA; cdr3_nt: TGTGCTAGCAGCTTGGGGGGCGTTAAGGAAGAGACCCAGTACTTC; cdr3_aa: CASSLGGVKEETQYF
d_call: NA; j_call: TRBJ1-3; v_call: TRBV27; clone_size: many; cdr3_nt: TGTGCCAACACCATCCGGCGCATCTCTGGAAACACCATATATTTT; cdr3_aa: CANTIRRISGNTIYF
d_call: TRBD1; j_call: TRBJ1-6; v_call: TRBV18; clone_size: NA; cdr3_nt: TGTGCCAGCTCCCTTTCGACGGCCGACAGGGTCCACTTT; cdr3_aa: CASSLSTADRVHF
d_call: NA; j_call: TRBJ1-2; v_call: TRBV19; clone_size: NA; cdr3_nt: TGTGCCAGTAGTATTACAGAAAACTATGGCTACACCTTC; cdr3_aa: CASSITENYGYTF
d_call: NA; j_call: TRBJ1-2; v_call: TRBV5-1; clone_size: few; cdr3_nt: TGCGCCAGCAGCTTGGAGGGTAACGGCTACACCTTC; cdr3_aa: CASSLEGNGYTF
d_call: NA; j_call: TRBJ2-1; v_call: TRBV27; clone_size: NA; cdr3_nt: TGTGCCAGCAGTTTTAAACAGGGTTTGAGCTCCTACAATGAGCAGTTCTTC; cdr3_aa: CASSFKQGLSSYNEQFF
d_call: TRBD1; j_call: TRBJ2-3; v_call: TRBV7-9; clone_size: NA; cdr3_nt: TGTGCCAGCAGCTTGGGACAGTCCGCAACAGATACGCAGTATTTT; cdr3_aa: CASSLGQSATDTQYF
d_call: NA; j_call: TRBJ2-3; v_call: TRBV5-4; clone_size: NA; cdr3_nt: TGTGCCAGCAGCTTGGGGGGCAAACACACCGATACGCAGTATTTT; cdr3_aa: CASSLGGKHTDTQYF
d_call: NA; j_call: TRBJ1-1; v_call: TRBV18; clone_size: NA; cdr3_nt: TGTGCCAGCTCACCAGCGGGACAGAACACTGAAGCTTTCTTT; cdr3_aa: CASSPAGQNTEAFF
d_call: NA; j_call: TRBJ2-7; v_call: TRBV19; clone_size: NA; cdr3_nt: TGTGCCAGTAGTATAGCACCAGTTCCCTACGAGCAGTACTTC; cdr3_aa: CASSIAPVPYEQYF
d_call: NA; j_call: TRBJ2-5; v_call: TRBV11-2; clone_size: few; cdr3_nt: TGTGCCAGCAGCCGGACCCAAGAGACCCAGTACTTC; cdr3_aa: CASSRTQETQYF
d_call: TRBD2; j_call: TRBJ2-7; v_call: TRBV27; clone_size: NA; cdr3_nt: TGTGCCAGCAGTTTTGCGCGGGGGGCCTTCCACGAGCAGTACTTC; cdr3_aa: CASSFARGAFHEQYF
d_call: NA; j_call: TRBJ1-2; v_call: TRBV5-6; clone_size: NA; cdr3_nt: TGTGCCAGCAGCCCTCGGGGCAGGTTGTATGGCTACACCTTC; cdr3_aa: CASSPRGRLYGYTF
d_call: TRBD1; j_call: TRBJ2-5; v_call: TRBV7-2; clone_size: NA; cdr3_nt: TGTGCCAGCAGCTTGGGGACAGGCTGGAGGGAGACCCAGTACTTC; cdr3_aa: CASSLGTGWRETQYF
d_call: TRBD1; j_call: TRBJ1-5; v_call: TRBV2; clone_size: few; cdr3_nt: TGTGCCAGCATCCGTTTGTCAGGGGGCGTTGAGCCCCAGCATTTT; cdr3_aa: CASIRLSGGVEPQHF